This TCR beta chain was observed in a study of human T cells and chemical hapten exposure. Across the whole study: Sensitization involved placing 2% DPC onto a roughly 2 cm by roughly 2 cm region of upper inner arm skin. 0.01% DPC was applied to the upper back in patch tests, which were read at 6 days. General study results and limits: Expanded TCRs clustered into significantly more large CDR3 similarity groups than controls, the analysis revealed.

This CDR3 has 15 residues. Germline assignment: CDR1 WSHSY and CDR2 SAAADI. Trimming took off 0 bases at V and 10 bases at J, with 13 bases between the two ends. At least ten counts were recorded for this clonotype. Its target is not known. Time point of the sample: patch test 1, 2 weeks after DPC sensitization. Treatment defined: therapeutic diphenylcyclopropenone sensitization with weekly scalp DPC. Those who donated were patients with alopecia, 18 to 70 years of age, and suitable for DPC. TCRdb reprocessed the RACE reads with MiXCR, giving one entry per CDR3 protein. Altogether more than 65,000 distinct CDR3 sequences are present, approximately 8% being singletons, with the ten largest covering roughly 1.6%.

The gene calls are TRBV10-2 and TRBJ1-6; D might be TRBD1 (5 bases). The receptor was derived from a woman aged 25-40 years with alopecia areata. Some clones in this sample may be carry-over from other donors' samples. The sequences come from whole blood, collected in connection with sensitization to the hapten diphenylcyclopropenone (DPC). CDR3: CASSESRAARSPLHF. CDR3 nucleotide sequence: TGCGCCAGCAGTGAGTCCAGGGCGGCCCGCTCACCCCTCCACTTT.